The 31 T cell receptor beta chains listed next were all sequenced from one sample in a study of technical replicates of blood from several donors. Generated by immunoSEQ multiplex PCR, the TCRdb table keeps only in-frame clones and is missing some. This sample yields some 96,000 clones, of which about 94% are seen a single time; approximately 0.22% belongs to the top ten. Sequencing was done on a sample of T cells isolated from PBMCs. The receptor source for this set is a human donor in good health.

The gene calls are TRBV5-8 and TRBJ2-5; possibly TRBD2 for D (5 bases). The CDR3 extends over 15 amino acids. Per germline, CDR1 SGHTS and CDR2 YDEGEE. The ends were cut back, 0 bases at V and 2 bases at J, with 11 bases in the middle. The CDR3 is CASSLGKLEQETQYF. As DNA, the CDR3 is TGTGCCAGCAGCTTGGGTAAACTAGAACAAGAGACCCAGTACTTC.

This clone has only a few counts. The chain couples TRBV29-1 to TRBJ1-1; perhaps TRBD1 as D (6 bases). Germline V gene data show CDR1 as SQVTM and CDR2 as ANQGSEA. This CDR3 region has 13 residues. V lost 6 bases to trimming and J lost 1 base, with 12 bases between them. CDR3 nucleotides: TGCAGCGTACGACAGGACCAGAACACTGAAGCTTTCTTT. Its protein product is CSVRQDQNTEAFF.

The rearrangement links TRBV9 to TRBJ2-7; a weak D match, TRBD1 (6 bases). The V end was cut by 1 base, the J end by 6 bases, with 11 bases between. The CDR3 has 13 amino acids. Germline lookup yields CDR1 SGDLS and CDR2 YYNGEE. For the CDR3, the DNA is TGTGCCAGCAGCGTAAACAGGGCTAGCGAGCAGTACTTC. Translated: CASSVNRASEQYF.

The chain has TRBV7-2 and TRBJ1-2; 8 nucleotides agree with TRBD1. The CDR3 sequence is 15 residues long. J lost 6 bases, V lost 6 bases, and 12 bases had no gene match. CDR1 SGHTA and CDR2 FQGNSA come from the germline V gene. The CDR3 is CASSPFRTGLNGYTF. CDR3 nucleotides: TGTGCCAGCAGTCCCTTTAGGACAGGGTTAAATGGCTACACCTTC.

The chain combines TRBV25-1 with TRBJ2-1; D remains ambiguous. Germline assignment: CDR1 MGHDK and CDR2 SYGVNS. V shed 3 bases and J shed 2 bases, with 17 bases lying between them. The CDR3 has 17 amino acids. The CDR3 sequence: CASSEGLSKQAYNEQFF. The CDR3 DNA follows: TGTGCCAGCAGTGAGGGCCTCTCGAAGCAAGCCTACAATGAGCAGTTCTTC.

V and J are TRBV7-8 and TRBJ1-1; a possible D gene is TRBD1 (5 bases). The V gene's germline CDR1 is SGHVS and CDR2 FQNEAQ. V gave up 7 bases and J gave up 1 base, with 10 bases separating them. The CDR3 is 13 residues long. The DNA for the CDR3 is TGTGCCAGCACCCCCGGGGGGAACACTGAAGCTTTCTTT. Its translation: CASTPGGNTEAFF.

This rearrangement joins TRBV11-3 to TRBJ2-1; 8 bases agree with TRBD1. The germline V gene encodes CDR1 SGHNT and CDR2 YENEEA. The CDR3 runs 18 residues. With 1 base clipped from V and 1 base from J, the junction kept 9 bases outside the gene matches. The DNA of the CDR3 is TGTGCCAGCAGCTTAGGGGGACAGGAGGGCCCTTCCTACAATGAGCAGTTCTTC. This gives the protein CASSLGGQEGPSYNEQFF.

This chain joins TRBV28 and TRBJ1-1, with D maybe TRBD1 (5 bases). V lost 3 bases and J 3 bases, leaving 11 bases between the germline ends. Germline lookup yields CDR1 MDHEN and CDR2 SYDVKM. The length of the CDR3 is 14 residues. The CDR3 DNA follows: TGTGCCAGCAGTTTTCTGACAGAGGACACTGAAGCTTTCTTT. It is translated as CASSFLTEDTEAFF.

The chain recombines TRBV28 with TRBJ2-7, with 8 bases fitting TRBD1. The J segment lost 3 bases and the V segment lost 4 bases, leaving 14 bases of the junction unmatched. The CDR3 runs to 17 residues. Per germline, CDR1 MDHEN and CDR2 SYDVKM. For the CDR3, the DNA is TGTGCCAGCAGTTCCATACAGGGGGGAGGCGAACACTACGAGCAGTACTTC. Amino acid sequence: CASSSIQGGGEHYEQYF.

V usage is TRBV27 and J usage is TRBJ2-7; D is unresolved. CDR1 is MNHEY and CDR2 is SMNVEV in the germline V gene (reference sequence). Trimming left V 3 bases short and J 0 bases short, with 15 bases between. The CDR3 totals 16 residues. Here the CDR3 reads CASSFSPPTVSYEQYF. The DNA of the CDR3 is TGTGCCAGCAGTTTTTCTCCCCCAACGGTCTCCTACGAGCAGTACTTC.

The rearrangement joins TRBV2 to TRBJ2-7, with 7 bases identical to TRBD2. This CDR3 spans 15 amino acids. V dropped 6 bases and J dropped 2; count of bases not matched to a gene: 10. CDR1 SNHLY and CDR2 FYNNEI come from the germline V gene. CDR3: CASSPEGLRAYEQYF. CDR3 in DNA: TGTGCCAGCAGCCCAGAGGGACTACGTGCCTACGAGCAGTACTTC.

The V and J genes are TRBV11-2 and TRBJ2-7, with D maybe TRBD1 (8 bases). The V gene lost 6 bases and the J gene lost 8 bases, with 17 bases spanning the gap. Germline V CDR1 and CDR2: SGHAT, FQNNGV. The CDR3 has 13 amino acids. CDR3 residues: CASSQNRGGKQYF. For the CDR3, the DNA is TGTGCCAGCAGTCAGAACAGGGGGGGGAAGCAGTACTTC.

The J gene is TRBJ2-2, the V gene TRBV2; 11 bases agree with TRBD2. V lost 8 bases and J lost 6; bases outside the gene matches: 8. This CDR3 is built from 15 residues. Germline lookup yields CDR1 SNHLY and CDR2 FYNNEI. The CDR3 loop reads CASGESSGGAGELFF. CDR3 sequence (DNA): TGTGCCAGCGGGGAGAGTAGCGGGGGGGCCGGGGAGCTGTTTTTT.

The genes are TRBV6-1 and TRBJ2-1; TRBD1 agrees at 9 bases. Trimming removed 4 bases from V and 7 bases from J; junction bases left unmatched: 8. This CDR3 region has 15 residues. Germline lookup yields CDR1 MNHNS and CDR2 SASEGT. CDR3 bases: TGTGCCAGCAGTGGACCCCGGGACAGGGAGAATGAGCAGTTCTTC. The encoded protein is CASSGPRDRENEQFF.

This clone showed up just a few times. V and J are TRBV7-8 and TRBJ2-7; possible D gene TRBD1, 6 bases. The CDR3 is 14 amino acids. CDR1 and CDR2 from the germline V gene are SGHVS and FQNEAQ. V lost 5 bases and J 6 bases, leaving 17 bases between the germline ends. CDR3 bases: TGTGCCAGCAGCCCTGAGAGGGGGTGGGGCGAGCAGTACTTC. This translates into CASSPERGWGEQYF.

V is TRBV28 and J is TRBJ2-2, with 7 bases that match TRBD2. Germline CDR1 MDHEN, CDR2 SYDVKM. This CDR3 contains 17 residues. With 8 bases clipped from V and 6 bases from J, the junction kept 18 bases outside the gene matches. DNA for the CDR3: TGTGCCAGCGCTCCTTGGGCTTTCGCGGGAGTGGCCGGGGAGCTGTTTTTT. It codes for CASAPWAFAGVAGELFF.

V gene TRBV5-6 combines with J gene TRBJ2-7, with D possibly being TRBD2 (6 bases). Between the trimmed V and J ends, which lost 0 bases and 0 bases, there was a span of 13 bases. Germline V gene lookup returns CDR1 SGHDT and CDR2 YYEEEE. The CDR3 covers 16 residues. The CDR3 reads CASSLGLGLSSYEQYF. The CDR3 nucleotides read TGTGCCAGCAGCTTGGGTCTGGGACTGAGCTCCTACGAGCAGTACTTC.

The chain employs TRBV27 and TRBJ2-1; 11 nucleotides align to TRBD2. The germline CDR1 and CDR2 sequences are MNHEY and SMNVEV (reference sequence). V lost 0 bases, J lost 5 bases, and 6 bases stayed unmatched. This CDR3 is built from 17 residues. The CDR3 is CASSLSDPGLADNEQFF. CDR3 in DNA: TGTGCCAGCAGTTTATCGGACCCGGGACTAGCGGACAATGAGCAGTTCTTC.

Details on this clone: One junction end does not reproduce the germline sequence, and a read error may be involved. This chain links TRBV10-2 with TRBJ1-2; D may be TRBD1 (6 bases). Germline V gives CDR1 WSHSY, CDR2 SAAADI. There are 15 residues in the CDR3. The CDR3 sequence is CASNEMTGNNYGYTF. CDR3 coding DNA: TGCGCCAGCAATGAGATGACAGGAAATAACTATGGCTACACCTTC.

The V call is TRBV18, the J call TRBJ2-7, with a tentative D call TRBD1 (5 bases). The CDR3 spans 14 residues. Trimming took 2 bases from V and 2 from J, leaving 10 bases between them. Germline V gives CDR1 KGHSH, CDR2 LQKENI. The CDR3 bases are TGTGCCAGCTCACCAACAGGTTTAACCTACGAGCAGTACTTC. Its translation: CASSPTGLTYEQYF.

The chain combines TRBV28 with TRBJ1-5; D is unclear. Germline values: CDR1 MDHEN, CDR2 SYDVKM. V lost 7 bases and J lost 4, with 14 bases in between. CDR3 length: 14 residues. The CDR3 loop reads CASTMYRANQPQHF. CDR3 nucleotide sequence: TGTGCCAGCACGATGTACAGAGCAAATCAGCCCCAGCATTTT.

The chain joins TRBV19 to TRBJ1-5; 8 nucleotides match TRBD1. J gave up 5 bases and V 8 bases, and 2 bases lay outside the gene matches. Germline-derived CDR1 and CDR2 are LNHDA and SQIVND (reference sequence). The CDR3 covers 12 residues. The CDR3 coding sequence is TGTGCCAGTGGGACAGGTCATCAGCCCCAGCATTTT. This sequence encodes CASGTGHQPQHF.

This clone was counted once. The chain has TRBV6-5 and TRBJ1-6; 7 bases line up with TRBD1. After removal of 5 bases from V and 4 bases from J, the junction contained 2 bases not matched to a gene. The CDR3 consists of 14 residues. In germline, CDR1 is MNHEY, CDR2 SVGAGI. In nucleotides, the CDR3 is TGTGCCAGCAGTGACAGGGTATATAATTCACCCCTCCACTTT. It specifies CASSDRVYNSPLHF.

This chain links TRBV29-1 with TRBJ2-1; 7 positions match TRBD1. Per the germline V gene, CDR1 is SQVTM and CDR2 is ANQGSEA. Germline trimming cut 6 bases from V and 4 bases from J; bases unmatched to any gene: 9. This CDR3 spans 14 amino acids. Written as DNA, the CDR3 is TGCAGCGTGGTTGAGGGGACAGATTACAATGAGCAGTTCTTC. It codes for CSVVEGTDYNEQFF.

This sequence joins TRBV7-9 and TRBJ2-3, with 10 bases matching TRBD2. The CDR3 consists of 16 residues. Germline values: CDR1 SEHNR, CDR2 FQNEAQ (reference sequence). V shed 1 base and J 5 bases; nucleotides not matched to a gene: 6. The CDR3 coding sequence is TGTGCCAGCAGCTTAGTGAGCGGGGGGGCAGGAGATACGCAGTATTTT. It specifies CASSLVSGGAGDTQYF.

This sequence joins TRBV5-4 and TRBJ2-3; 12 bases line up with TRBD1. Germline assignment: CDR1 SGHNT and CDR2 YYREEE (reference sequence). Germline trimming cut 7 bases from V and 1 base from J; bases unmatched to any gene: 7. CDR3 size: 16 residues. CDR3 amino acids: CASSKGDRGRTDTQYF. In nucleotides, the CDR3 is TGTGCCAGCTCAAAGGGGGACAGGGGGCGCACAGATACGCAGTATTTT.

This clone was detected only once. The V call is TRBV9, the J call TRBJ2-1; tentative D call: TRBD1 (6 bases). Germline CDR1 SGDLS, CDR2 YYNGEE. This CDR3 comprises 14 residues. The germline V and J ends were trimmed by 2 bases and 6 bases, with 12 bases remaining between them. The CDR3 bases are TGTGCCAGCAGCGTCGGACAGAATCCCAATGAGCAGTTCTTC. Its translation: CASSVGQNPNEQFF.

The chain is built from TRBV7-8 and TRBJ1-3; no reliable D call. The germline CDR1 and CDR2 sequences are SGHVS and FQNEAQ. The V end lost 5 bases, the J end lost 0 bases, and 8 bases lay between the germline ends. CDR3 length equals 14 residues. The CDR3 bases are TGTGCCAGCAGCCTACAGATCTCTGGAAACACCATATATTTT. Protein sequence: CASSLQISGNTIYF.

The rearrangement uses TRBV28 and TRBJ2-5, with 15 bases aligning to TRBD2. Per the germline V gene, CDR1 is MDHEN and CDR2 is SYDVKM. This CDR3 contains 15 residues. V shed 5 bases and J 6 bases; nucleotides not matched to a gene: 4. The CDR3 DNA is TGTGCCAGCAGTGGAGGGACTAGCGGGAGGCAGACCCAGTACTTC. Encoded protein: CASSGGTSGRQTQYF.

In the case of this clone: Other DNA sequences in this sample translate to the same CDR3. The chain is built from TRBV18 and TRBJ2-6, with D possibly being TRBD2 (6 bases). V shed 2 bases and J shed 4 bases, with 9 bases lying between them. The CDR3 spans 15 residues. Germline V gene data show CDR1 as KGHSH and CDR2 as LQKENI. The CDR3, as DNA: TGTGCCAGCTCACCAGGAGGGTCCGGGGCCAACGTCCTGACTTTC. Its protein product is CASSPGGSGANVLTF.

The J gene is TRBJ2-7, the V gene TRBV6-1, with D uncertain. V gave up 4 bases and J gave up 0 bases, with 13 bases separating them. This CDR3 comprises 15 residues. The germline CDR1 and CDR2 sequences are MNHNS and SASEGT. CDR3 sequence reads: CASSGTDSSSYEQYF. Written as DNA, the CDR3 is TGTGCCAGCAGTGGAACAGATTCGAGCTCCTACGAGCAGTACTTC.